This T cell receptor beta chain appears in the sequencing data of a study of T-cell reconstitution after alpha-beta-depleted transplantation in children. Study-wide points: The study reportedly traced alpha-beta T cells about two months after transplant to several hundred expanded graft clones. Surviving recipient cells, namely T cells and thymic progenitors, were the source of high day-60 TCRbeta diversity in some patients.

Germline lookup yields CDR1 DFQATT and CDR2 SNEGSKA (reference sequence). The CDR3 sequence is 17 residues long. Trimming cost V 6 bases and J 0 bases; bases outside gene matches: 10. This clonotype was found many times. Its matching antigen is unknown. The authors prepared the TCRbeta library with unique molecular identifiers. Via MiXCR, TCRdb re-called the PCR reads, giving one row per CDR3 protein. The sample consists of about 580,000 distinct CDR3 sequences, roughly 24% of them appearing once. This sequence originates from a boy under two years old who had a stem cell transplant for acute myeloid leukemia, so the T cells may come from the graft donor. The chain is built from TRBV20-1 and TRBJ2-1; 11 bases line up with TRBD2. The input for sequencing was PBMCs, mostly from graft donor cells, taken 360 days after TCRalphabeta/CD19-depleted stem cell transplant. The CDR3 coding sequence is TGCAGTGCCTTCACCGCTAGCGGGGGGAGCTCCTACAATGAGCAGTTCTTC. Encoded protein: CSAFTASGGSSYNEQFF.